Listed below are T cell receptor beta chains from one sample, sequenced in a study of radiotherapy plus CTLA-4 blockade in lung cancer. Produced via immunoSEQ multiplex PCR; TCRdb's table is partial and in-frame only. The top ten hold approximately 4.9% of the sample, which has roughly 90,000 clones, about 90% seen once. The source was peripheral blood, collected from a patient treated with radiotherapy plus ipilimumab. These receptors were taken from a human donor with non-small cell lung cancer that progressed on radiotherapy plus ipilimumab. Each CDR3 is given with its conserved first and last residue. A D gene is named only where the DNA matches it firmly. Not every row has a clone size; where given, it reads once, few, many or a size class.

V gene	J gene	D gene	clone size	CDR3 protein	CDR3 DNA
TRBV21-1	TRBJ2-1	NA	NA	CASSIPGLADNEQFF	TGTGCCAGCAGCATACCGGGACTAGCGGACAATGAGCAGTTCTTC
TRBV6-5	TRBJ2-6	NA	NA	CASTPGFGANVLTF	TGTGCCAGCACCCCAGGGTTTGGGGCCAACGTCCTGACTTTC
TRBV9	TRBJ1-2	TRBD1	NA	CASSKGQGYGYTF	TGTGCCAGCAGCAAGGGACAGGGGTATGGCTACACCTTC
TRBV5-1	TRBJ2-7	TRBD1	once	CASSLGGQASYEQYF	TGCGCCAGCAGCTTGGGCGGACAGGCCTCCTACGAGCAGTACTTC
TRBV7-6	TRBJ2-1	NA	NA	CASSPHRGGASYNEQFF	TGTGCCAGCAGCCCCCACAGGGGGGGAGCCTCCTACAATGAGCAGTTCTTC
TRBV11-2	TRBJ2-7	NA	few	CASSLYRPYLSYEQYF	TGTGCCAGCAGCTTGTACAGGCCGTACCTCTCCTACGAGCAGTACTTC
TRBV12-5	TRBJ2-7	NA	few	CASARKAVAGGEQYF	TGTGCTAGTGCCAGGAAAGCGGTCGCTGGCGGCGAGCAGTACTTC
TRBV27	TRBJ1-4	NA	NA	CATSESWGEKLFF	TGTGCCACCTCAGAGTCCTGGGGTGAAAAACTGTTTTTT
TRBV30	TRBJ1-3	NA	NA	CAWTLGRVAGNTIYF	TGTGCCTGGACTCTGGGGAGGGTTGCTGGAAACACCATATATTTT
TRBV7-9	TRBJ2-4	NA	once	CASITGAKNIQYF	TGTGCCAGCATCACTGGCGCCAAAAACATTCAGTACTTC
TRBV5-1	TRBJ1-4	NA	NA	CASSQGERNEKLFF	TGCGCCAGCAGCCAAGGGGAGCGAAATGAAAAACTGTTTTTT
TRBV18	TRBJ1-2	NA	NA	CASSPPRGTNTNYGYTF	TGTGCCAGCTCACCACCCCGGGGGACAAATACTAACTATGGCTACACCTTC
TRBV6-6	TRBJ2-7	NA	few	CASRGAAEARKDEQYF	TGTGCCAGCAGGGGCGCAGCGGAAGCCCGAAAGGACGAGCAGTACTTC
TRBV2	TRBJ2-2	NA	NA	CASSYDRSNTGELFF	TGTGCCAGCAGTTACGACAGGTCGAACACCGGGGAGCTGTTTTTT
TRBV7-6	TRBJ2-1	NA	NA	CASSLGPRAEQFF	TGTGCCAGCAGCTTGGGACCGAGGGCTGAGCAGTTCTTC
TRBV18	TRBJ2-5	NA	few	CASSPVPARETQYF	TGTGCCAGCTCACCGGTCCCAGCCAGGGAGACCCAGTACTTC
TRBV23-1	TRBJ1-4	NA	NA	CASSQCFGIVEKLFF	TGCGCCAGCAGTCAATGTTTTGGCATTGTTGAAAAACTGTTTTTT
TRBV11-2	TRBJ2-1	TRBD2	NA	CASSFGLAGVGEQFF	TGTGCCAGCAGCTTCGGACTAGCGGGAGTCGGTGAGCAGTTCTTC
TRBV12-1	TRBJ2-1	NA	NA	CASSRKREKVNEQFF	TGTGCCAGCAGCCGTAAGCGGGAGAAGGTCAATGAGCAGTTCTTC
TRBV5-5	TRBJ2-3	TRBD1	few	CASTRLGRDRVSSDTQYF	TGTGCCAGCACACGGTTGGGACGGGACAGGGTGTCATCAGATACGCAGTATTTT
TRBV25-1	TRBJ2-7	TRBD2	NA	CASSESGGSSSYEQYF	TGTGCCAGCAGTGAATCGGGAGGGTCGAGCTCCTACGAGCAGTACTTC
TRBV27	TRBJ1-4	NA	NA	CASGEGRMNEKLFF	TGTGCCAGCGGGGAAGGACGGATGAATGAAAAACTGTTTTTT
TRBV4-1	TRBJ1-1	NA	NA	CASSQGTLWAEAFF	TGCGCCAGCAGCCAAGGGACCCTTTGGGCTGAAGCTTTCTTT
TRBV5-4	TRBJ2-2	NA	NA	CASSLLTGELFF	TGTGCCAGCAGCCTCCTGACCGGGGAGCTGTTTTTT
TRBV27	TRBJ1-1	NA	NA	CASRQGGRSTEAFF	TGTGCCAGCAGACAAGGTGGCAGGAGCACTGAAGCTTTCTTT
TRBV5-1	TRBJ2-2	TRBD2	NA	CASSQGLAGTGELFF	TGCGCCAGCAGCCAGGGACTAGCGGGTACCGGGGAGCTGTTTTTT
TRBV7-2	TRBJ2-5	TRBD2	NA	CASSWVAGTGSYQETQYF	TGTGCCAGCAGCTGGGTAGCGGGGACGGGCTCTTACCAAGAGACCCAGTACTTC
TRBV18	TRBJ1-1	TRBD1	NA	CASSVTGGNGYTEAFF	TGTGCCAGCTCAGTTACAGGGGGGAACGGCTACACTGAAGCTTTCTTT
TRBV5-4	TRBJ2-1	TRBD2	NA	CASSPGTSGKVYNEQFF	TGTGCCAGCAGCCCGGGGACTAGCGGGAAGGTCTACAATGAGCAGTTCTTC
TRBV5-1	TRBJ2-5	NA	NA	CASSLAVSGETQYF	TGCGCCAGCAGCTTGGCGGTCTCCGGGGAGACCCAGTACTTC
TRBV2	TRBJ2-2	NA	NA	CASSEVVPLNTGELFF	TGTGCCAGCAGTGAGGTAGTGCCTCTAAACACCGGGGAGCTGTTTTTT
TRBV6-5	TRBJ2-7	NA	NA	CASSYGSGEQYF	TGTGCCAGCAGTTACGGGTCAGGGGAGCAGTACTTC
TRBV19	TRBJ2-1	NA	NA	CASSIDHGRLYNEQFF	TGTGCCAGTAGTATCGACCACGGGAGACTTTACAATGAGCAGTTCTTC
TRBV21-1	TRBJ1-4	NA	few	CASSPQDSEKLFF	TGTGCCAGCAGCCCCCAAGACAGTGAAAAACTGTTTTTT
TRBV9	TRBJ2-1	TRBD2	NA	CASSVVGRPEQFF	TGTGCCAGCAGCGTAGTCGGGAGGCCTGAGCAGTTCTTC
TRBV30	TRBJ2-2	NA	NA	CACRSRAGSGTGELFF	TGTGCCTGTCGGAGTAGGGCAGGGTCTGGAACCGGGGAGCTGTTTTTT
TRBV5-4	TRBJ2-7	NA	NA	CASSNGGLSYEQYF	TGTGCCAGCAGCAACGGGGGCCTCTCCTACGAGCAGTACTTC
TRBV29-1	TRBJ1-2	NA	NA	CSVEGDASTGYTF	TGCAGCGTTGAAGGGGACGCATCAACTGGCTACACCTTC
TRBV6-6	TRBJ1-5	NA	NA	CASSYEGRQPQHF	TGTGCCAGCAGTTATGAGGGCAGGCAGCCCCAGCATTTT
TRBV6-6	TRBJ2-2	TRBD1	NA	CASSPGGSRTGELFF	TGTGCCAGCAGTCCAGGGGGCTCCAGAACCGGGGAGCTGTTTTTT
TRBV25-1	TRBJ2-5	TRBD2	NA	CASSEWGGAGETQYF	TGTGCCAGCAGTGAATGGGGAGGGGCGGGGGAGACCCAGTACTTC
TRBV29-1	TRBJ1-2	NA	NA	CSVDPAEDYGYTF	TGCAGCGTTGACCCAGCCGAGGACTATGGCTACACCTTC
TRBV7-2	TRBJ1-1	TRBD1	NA	CASSYSTGVINEAFF	TGTGCCAGCAGCTACTCGACAGGGGTGATAAATGAAGCTTTCTTT
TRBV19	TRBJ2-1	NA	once	CASSKQGHTSYNEQFF	TGTGCCAGTAGTAAACAGGGCCATACCTCCTACAATGAGCAGTTCTTC
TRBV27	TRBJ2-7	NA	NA	CASSLQGTYEQYF	TGTGCCAGCAGTTTACAGGGGACCTACGAGCAGTACTTC
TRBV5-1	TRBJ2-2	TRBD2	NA	CASSRTPQREAGELFF	TGCGCCAGCAGCCGGACACCGCAGCGGGAGGCCGGGGAGCTGTTTTTT